Below, 27 T cell receptor beta chains from the same sample are listed, as sequenced in a study of shared clonotypes between healthy human individuals (dated by TCRdb to 2020 to 2021). Libraries were constructed by the immunoSEQ multiplex PCR assay. The clones in this table, taken by TCRdb from immuneACCESS, are in-frame only. Not every clone is retained; where verified, under half of the shortfall comes from an unresolved V gene, and the cause of the rest is unknown. The sample contains 550,000 to 750,000 clones, around 95% of them found a single time. Of the sample, roughly 0.1% is held by the ten largest clones. CD8 naive samples were obtained by positive selection for CCR7 among CD45RO-negative cells, yielding a CD45RA+CCR7+ population from which TemRA cells were excluded. Sequencing was carried out using naive CD8+ T cells sorted from blood. The sample's cell subset or site label, decoded: CD45RA+CCR7+. These receptors all come from a woman in her 30s in good health.

V and J are TRBV29-1 and TRBJ2-1, with D perhaps given as TRBD1 or TRBD2 (6 bases each). The CDR3 spans 15 residues. Trimming took 8 bases from V and 0 from J, leaving 17 bases between them. The germline CDR1 and CDR2 sequences are SQVTM and ANQGSEA. CDR3 region: CSLKGGQSSYNEQFF. The CDR3 DNA reads TGCAGCTTGAAGGGGGGACAAAGCTCCTACAATGAGCAGTTCTTC.

This chain joins TRBV9 and TRBJ1-3; 7 bases align to TRBD1. Germline CDR1 and CDR2: SGDLS and YYNGEE. J lost 0 bases, V lost 0 bases, and 0 bases had no gene match. There are 15 residues in the CDR3. In nucleotides, the CDR3 is TGTGCCAGCAGCGTAGGGGACAGCTCTGGAAACACCATATATTTT. Its translation is CASSVGDSSGNTIYF. The full variable domain, in which reference TRBV9 and TRBJ1-3 provide the parts outside the CDR3, is DSGVTQTPKHLITATGQRVTLRCSPRSGDLSVYWYQQSLDQGLQFLIQYYNGEERAKGNILERFSAQQFPDLHSELNLSSLELGDSALYFCASSVGDSSGNTIYFGEGSWLTVV.

As to this clone: A junction boundary mismatches the germline segment, possibly from a read error. This chain links TRBV7-9 with TRBJ1-2, with a weak D call TRBD1 (6 bases). The germline V gene encodes CDR1 SEHNR and CDR2 FQNEAQ (reference sequence). The CDR3 spans 15 residues. Here the CDR3 reads CASSPPGTPNYSYTF. CDR3 nucleotide sequence: TGTGCCAGCAGCCCTCCCGGGACACCAAACTATAGCTACACCTTC. Together with reference TRBV7-9 and TRBJ1-2, the CDR3 gives the full variable domain: DTGVSQNPRHKITKRGQNVTFRCDPISEHNRLYWYRQTLGQGPEFLTYFQNEAQLEKSRLLSDRFSAERPKGSFSTLEIQRTEQGDSAMYLCASSPPGTPNYSYTFGSGTRLTVV.

The chain uses TRBV28 and TRBJ2-1; TRBD2 matches 9 bases. The germline gives CDR1 MDHEN, CDR2 SYDVKM. Unmatched junction bases numbered 2, after V lost 3 bases and J lost 5 bases. CDR3 length: 14 residues. CDR3 protein: CASSFRLADNEQFF. CDR3 nucleotides: TGTGCCAGCAGTTTCCGACTAGCGGACAATGAGCAGTTCTTC.

The chain is built from TRBV27 and TRBJ2-7; TRBD2 might be the D (5 bases). The CDR3 is made up of 16 amino acids. The germline CDR1 and CDR2 sequences are MNHEY and SMNVEV (reference sequence). V was clipped by 5 bases and J by 12 bases, with 29 bases between them. CDR3 bases: TGTGCCAGCAGTCAATTCCAGTTCAGTGGTCGTGGGAGAGTGTACTTC. It encodes CASSQFQFSGRGRVYF.

The chain uses TRBV27 and TRBJ2-7; 8 bases are a match to TRBD1. Trimming at V came to 8 bases and at J to 4 bases, leaving 16 bases not matched to a gene. This CDR3 is 16 amino acids long. Germline V gene lookup returns CDR1 MNHEY and CDR2 SMNVEV (reference sequence). CDR3 in amino acids: CASGLSAGTGYYEQYF. CDR3 DNA sequence: TGTGCCAGCGGTCTGTCCGCCGGGACAGGATATTACGAGCAGTACTTC.

The V gene is TRBV28, the J gene TRBJ2-7, with 12 nucleotides matching TRBD2. Losses at the gene ends were 5 bases for V and 2 bases for J; bases not matched to a gene: 10. This CDR3 comprises 17 residues. Germline V lookup: CDR1 MDHEN, CDR2 SYDVKM. DNA of the CDR3: TGTGCCAGCAGTCCCCTGACTAGCGGGAGACCCACCTACGAGCAGTACTTC. It encodes CASSPLTSGRPTYEQYF.

Details on this clone: This sample includes further DNA sequences coding for the same CDR3. V is TRBV14 and J is TRBJ2-7; TRBD2 might be the D (5 bases). Per the germline V gene, CDR1 is SGHDN and CDR2 is FVKESK. V shed 0 bases and J shed 4 bases, with 10 bases lying between them. CDR3 size: 14 residues. In DNA, the CDR3 is TGTGCCAGCAGCCAAGACTTAGGAGGATACGAGCAGTACTTC. This encodes CASSQDLGGYEQYF.

The CDR3 sequence is CASSSGGRTGEQYF. The CDR3 coding sequence is TGTGCCAGCAGTTCTGGAGGCCGAACGGGGGAGCAGTACTTC. J is TRBJ2-5 and V is TRBV11-1, with D possibly being TRBD2 (6 bases). Germline CDR1 and CDR2: SGHAT and FQDESV (reference sequence). This CDR3 is 14 amino acids long. Trimming took 6 bases from V and 11 from J, leaving 22 bases between them.

The V call is TRBV5-1, the J call TRBJ2-1, with unresolved D. Germline CDR1 and CDR2: SGHRS and YFSETQ. The CDR3 is made up of 18 amino acids. V was clipped by 0 bases and J by 5 bases, with 21 bases between them. Written as DNA, the CDR3 is TGCGCCAGCAGCTTGGAATCCTTGGGTGATTTCAGAAACAATGAGCAGTTCTTC. This translates into CASSLESLGDFRNNEQFF.

The chain is built from TRBV7-6 and TRBJ1-4; D remains unclear. The CDR3 extends over 18 amino acids. V was shortened by 5 bases and J by 0 bases, with 19 bases between the two germline ends. The germline V gene has CDR1 SGHVS and CDR2 FNYEAQ. The CDR3 DNA reads TGTGCCAGCAGCCCGTACAAGGCCCCCCTTGCAACTAATGAAAAACTGTTTTTT. It is translated as CASSPYKAPLATNEKLFF.

The chain couples TRBV4-1 to TRBJ2-2; the D call may be TRBD1 or TRBD2 (5 bases each). Germline V gene sequence: CDR1 MGHRA, CDR2 YSYEKL. The CDR3 length is 17 residues. V was cut by 1 base and J by 7 bases, with 19 bases left in between. CDR3 residues: CASSQALIGTYFGELFF. The CDR3, as DNA: TGCGCCAGCAGCCAAGCCCTTATTGGGACCTACTTCGGGGAGCTGTTTTTT.

The CDR3 loop reads CASSPPRVGTQYF. The CDR3 coding sequence is TGTGCCAGCAGCCCCCCCCGGGTTGGGACGCAGTATTTT. The chain employs TRBV9 and TRBJ2-3; D not certain. The CDR3 totals 13 residues. Germline lookup yields CDR1 SGDLS and CDR2 YYNGEE. Between the trimmed V and J ends, which lost 4 bases and 9 bases, there was a span of 15 bases.

The rearrangement joins TRBV2 to TRBJ2-7; 12 bases align to TRBD2. Per germline, CDR1 SNHLY and CDR2 FYNNEI. The CDR3 is 19 residues long. Trimming cost V 0 bases and J 0 bases; bases outside gene matches: 9. Here the CDR3 reads CASSEAWASGRVSSYEQYF. Here the CDR3 DNA reads TGTGCCAGCAGTGAAGCCTGGGCTAGCGGGAGGGTTAGCTCCTACGAGCAGTACTTC.

This chain links TRBV4-2 with TRBJ2-7, with TRBD1 matching over 8 bases. Germline lookup yields CDR1 LGHNA and CDR2 YNFKEQ. J gave up 2 bases and V 0 bases, and 3 bases lay outside the gene matches. The CDR3 totals 15 residues. The CDR3 here is CASSQEEDRAYEQYF. DNA of the CDR3: TGTGCCAGCAGCCAAGAAGAGGACAGGGCCTACGAGCAGTACTTC.

V and J are TRBV5-4 and TRBJ2-7; TRBD2 aligns across 7 bases. J gave up 2 bases and V 3 bases, and 8 bases lay outside the gene matches. The CDR3 is 15 residues long. Germline V gene sequence: CDR1 SGHNT, CDR2 YYREEE (reference sequence). Here the CDR3 reads CASSWGSGYTYEQYF. The CDR3 nucleotides are TGTGCCAGCAGCTGGGGTAGCGGGTACACCTACGAGCAGTACTTC.

This chain links TRBV9 with TRBJ2-2; 16 bases fit TRBD2. This CDR3 comprises 20 residues. Trimming took 3 bases from V and 2 from J; bases not matched to a gene: 10. CDR1 SGDLS and CDR2 YYNGEE come from the germline V gene. CDR3 region: CASSGEGTSGRASNTGELFF. The CDR3 nucleotides are TGTGCCAGCAGCGGAGAAGGGACTAGCGGGAGGGCTAGCAACACCGGGGAGCTGTTTTTT.

This clone was observed a handful of times. V and J are TRBV27 and TRBJ1-1; D gene unclear. The CDR3 loop spans 14 amino acids. The V gene's germline CDR1 is MNHEY and CDR2 SMNVEV (reference sequence). Trimming stripped 2 bases from V and 1 base from J, with 8 bases between. The CDR3 coding sequence is TGTGCCAGCAGTTTACTGGCGGCGAACACTGAAGCTTTCTTT. Translation gives CASSLLAANTEAFF.

The V call is TRBV20-1, the J call TRBJ1-2; D unclear. CDR1 and CDR2 (germline): DFQATT, SNEGSKA (reference sequence). V lost 2 bases and J 8 bases, leaving 9 bases between the germline ends. This CDR3 is built from 11 residues. DNA for the CDR3: TGCAGTGCTAGAAAGGGTGGCGGCTACACCTTC. Amino acid sequence: CSARKGGGYTF.

The V call is TRBV29-1, the J call TRBJ1-3, with D possibly matching TRBD1 (5 bases). CDR1 is SQVTM and CDR2 is ANQGSEA in the germline V gene. The CDR3 is 15 residues long. Trimming left V 4 bases short and J 3 bases short, with 16 bases between. In DNA form, the CDR3 reads TGCAGCGTTGCCGTTCGGGACTTCTATGGAAACACCATATATTTT. Its translation: CSVAVRDFYGNTIYF.

This chain connects TRBV28 to TRBJ2-3; 7 bases map to TRBD2. Per germline, CDR1 MDHEN and CDR2 SYDVKM. Trimming took 5 bases from V and 7 from J; bases not matched to a gene: 15. CDR3 length: 16 amino acids. This chain's CDR3 is CASSPAMGRERYTQYF. The CDR3, as DNA: TGTGCCAGCAGTCCCGCCATGGGGCGGGAGAGATATACGCAGTATTTT.

The V call is TRBV6-4, the J call TRBJ2-4; 11 bases align to TRBD1. V lost 4 bases and J lost 1; bases outside the gene matches: 6. The CDR3 consists of 17 residues. CDR1 and CDR2 from the germline V gene are MRHNA and SNTAGT. As DNA, the CDR3 is TGTGCCAGCAGTGCGGGACAGGGGGGCTATGCCAAAAACATTCAGTACTTC. Translated: CASSAGQGGYAKNIQYF.

The chain employs TRBV25-1 and TRBJ2-3; 8 positions match TRBD2. This CDR3 comprises 17 residues. J lost 3 bases, V lost 2 bases, and 10 bases had no gene match. Germline V gene sequence: CDR1 MGHDK, CDR2 SYGVNS. The CDR3 sequence is CASSEHGLAGPTDTQYF. As DNA, the CDR3 is TGTGCCAGCAGTGAACACGGGTTAGCGGGACCTACAGATACGCAGTATTTT.

The chain has TRBV27 and TRBJ2-2; D may be TRBD2 (6 bases). Germline lookup yields CDR1 MNHEY and CDR2 SMNVEV (reference sequence). Trimming left V 8 bases short and J 6 bases short, with 22 bases between. This CDR3 has 16 residues. CDR3 sequence: CASSSSGHKIPGELFF. CDR3 nucleotide sequence: TGTGCCAGCTCCTCGAGCGGGCACAAAATCCCCGGGGAGCTGTTTTTT.

The rearrangement uses TRBV7-6 and TRBJ2-1; TRBD1 or TRBD2 may be the D gene (5 bases each). Per germline, CDR1 SGHVS and CDR2 FNYEAQ. Trimming took off 3 bases at V and 11 bases at J, with 8 bases between the two ends. The CDR3 is made up of 11 amino acids. In DNA, the CDR3 is TGTGCCAGCAGCTTTGGGACCCAGCAGTTCTTC. Protein product: CASSFGTQQFF.

This clone was seen only a few times. This chain connects TRBV29-1 to TRBJ1-3; D is ambiguous. CDR1 and CDR2 from the germline V gene are SQVTM and ANQGSEA. The CDR3 length is 10 residues. V was clipped by 5 bases and J by 3 bases, with 2 bases between them. In DNA, the CDR3 is TGCAGCGTTCGTGGAAACACCATATATTTT. Translating gives CSVRGNTIYF.

V is TRBV27 and J is TRBJ2-1, with 7 bases aligning to TRBD2. The J segment lost 10 bases and the V segment lost 7 bases, leaving 4 bases of the junction unmatched. The CDR3 has 11 residues. The V gene's germline CDR1 is MNHEY and CDR2 SMNVEV (reference sequence). This CDR3 is CASIGGREQFF. The CDR3 DNA reads as TGTGCCAGCATAGGCGGGAGAGAGCAGTTCTTC.